A selection of T cell receptor beta chains follows, all from one sample in a study of blood T cell repertoires in COVID-19. The method was immunoSEQ multiplex PCR; TCRdb's version includes in-frame clones alone and lacks a portion of them. The data show around 100,000 clones, around four fifths seen once. Sequenced material: peripheral blood. The receptors originated from a woman in her thirties or forties with acute or convalescent COVID-19. Each CDR3 is given with its conserved first and last residue. D genes are given only for firm matches. Size values are once, few and many counts, or a class for expanded clones, and some rows have none.

clone_size: -; d_call: -; j_call: TRBJ1-4; v_call: TRBV19; cdr3_aa: CASRGPANEKLFF; cdr3_nt: TGTGCCAGTAGGGGGCCGGCTAATGAAAAACTGTTTTTT
clone_size: few; d_call: -; j_call: TRBJ1-1; v_call: TRBV3-1/TRBV3-2; cdr3_aa: CASSLGNTEAFF; cdr3_nt: TGTGCCAGCAGCCTCGGGAACACTGAAGCTTTCTTT
clone_size: -; d_call: -; j_call: TRBJ2-4; v_call: TRBV3-1/TRBV3-2; cdr3_aa: CASSLGRLIGGKNIQYF; cdr3_nt: TGTGCCAGCAGCCTAGGGCGCTTGATAGGGGGCAAAAACATTCAGTACTTC
clone_size: -; d_call: TRBD2; j_call: TRBJ2-2; v_call: TRBV11-3; cdr3_aa: CASSHTSGGATGELFF; cdr3_nt: TGTGCCAGCAGCCATACTAGCGGGGGGGCAACCGGGGAGCTGTTTTTT
clone_size: -; d_call: -; j_call: TRBJ1-2; v_call: TRBV12-3/TRBV12-4; cdr3_aa: CASSPGLGYGYTF; cdr3_nt: TGTGCCAGCAGTCCGGGACTCGGTTATGGCTACACCTTC
clone_size: -; d_call: -; j_call: TRBJ2-1; v_call: TRBV6-6; cdr3_aa: CASSLQNEQFF; cdr3_nt: TGTGCCAGCAGCCTCCAGAATGAGCAGTTCTTC
clone_size: few; d_call: -; j_call: TRBJ1-2; v_call: TRBV6-5; cdr3_aa: CASRHRDAYGYTF; cdr3_nt: TGTGCCAGCAGACACAGGGACGCCTATGGCTACACCTTC
clone_size: once; d_call: -; j_call: TRBJ1-3; v_call: TRBV11-2; cdr3_aa: CASSFTTSSGNTIYF; cdr3_nt: TGTGCCAGCAGCTTTACCACGAGCTCTGGAAACACCATATATTTT
clone_size: -; d_call: -; j_call: TRBJ1-1; v_call: TRBV18; cdr3_aa: CASSTGVDTEAFF; cdr3_nt: TGTGCCAGCTCCACCGGGGTAGACACTGAAGCTTTCTTT
clone_size: -; d_call: -; j_call: TRBJ1-1; v_call: TRBV7-9; cdr3_aa: CASSLSGLTGNTEAFF; cdr3_nt: TGTGCCAGCAGCTTATCCGGTTTGACAGGGAACACTGAAGCTTTCTTT